This T cell receptor (beta chain) was captured by sequencing in a study of T cells in Graves' hyperthyroidism and ophthalmopathy. What was amplified from RNA transcripts were TCR beta CDR3 regions. A first-round RT-PCR of the TCR CDR3 used the HTBI primer set. TCRdb re-analysed the multiplex PCR reads in MiXCR, keeping a single row per CDR3 protein. The sample carries about 610,000 distinct CDR3 sequences, approximately 15% recorded once. This clonotype was seen ten or more times. What it binds is unknown. The CDR3 is made up of 14 amino acids. V was shortened by 3 bases and J by 0 bases, with 6 bases between the two germline ends. Study observations and caveats: Ophthalmopathy and stable hyperthyroidism were told apart by a 13 V-J model.

Ophthalmopathy patients had Clinical Activity Score at least 3, NOSPECS grade at least 4, duration under 3 months. Patients showing uncontrolled infection, other autoimmune disease, pregnancy or lactation were ineligible. The receptor's source is a woman aged 35 to 49 with Graves' ophthalmopathy. V is TRBV12-3 or TRBV12-4 and J is TRBJ1-5; D call uncertain. The material sequenced was blood. DNA of the CDR3: TGTGCCAGCAGTTTTGGGAATAGCAATCAGCCCCAGCATTTT. This encodes CASSFGNSNQPQHF.